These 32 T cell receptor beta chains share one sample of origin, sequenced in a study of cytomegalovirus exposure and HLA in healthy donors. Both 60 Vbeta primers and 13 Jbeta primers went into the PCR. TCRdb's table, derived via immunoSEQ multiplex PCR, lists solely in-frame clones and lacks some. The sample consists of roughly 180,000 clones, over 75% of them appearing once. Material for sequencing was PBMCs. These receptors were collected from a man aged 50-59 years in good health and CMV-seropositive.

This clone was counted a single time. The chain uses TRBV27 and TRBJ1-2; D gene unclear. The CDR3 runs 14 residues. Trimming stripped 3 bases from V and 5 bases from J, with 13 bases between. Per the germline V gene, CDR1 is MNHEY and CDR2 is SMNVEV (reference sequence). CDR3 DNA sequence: TGTGCCAGCAGTTTTGGTTACGGGTCTTATGGCTACACCTTC. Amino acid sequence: CASSFGYGSYGYTF.

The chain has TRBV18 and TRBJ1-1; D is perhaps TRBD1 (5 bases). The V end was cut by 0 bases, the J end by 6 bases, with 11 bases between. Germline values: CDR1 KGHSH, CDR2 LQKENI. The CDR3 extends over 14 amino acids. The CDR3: CASSPPGRPPEAFF. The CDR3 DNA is TGTGCCAGCTCACCACCGGGGCGTCCCCCTGAAGCTTTCTTT. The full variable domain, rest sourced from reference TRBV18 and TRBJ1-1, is NAGVMQNPRHLVRRRGQEARLRCSPMKGHSHVYWYRQLPEEGLKFMVYLQKENIIDESGMPKERFSAEFPKEGPSILRIQQVVRGDSAAYFCASSPPGRPPEAFFGQGTRLTVV.

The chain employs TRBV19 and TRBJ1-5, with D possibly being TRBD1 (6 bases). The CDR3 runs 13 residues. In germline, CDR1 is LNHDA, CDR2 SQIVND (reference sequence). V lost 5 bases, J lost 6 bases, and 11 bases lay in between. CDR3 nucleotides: TGTGCCAGTAGTTACAGGGAAGGTCAGCCCCAGCATTTT. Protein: CASSYREGQPQHF. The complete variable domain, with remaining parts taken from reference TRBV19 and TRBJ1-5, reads DGGITQSPKYLFRKEGQNVTLSCEQNLNHDAMYWYRQDPGQGLRLIYYSQIVNDFQKGDIAEGYSVSREKKESFPLTVTSAQKNPTAFYLCASSYREGQPQHFGDGTRLSIL.

CDR3 coding DNA: TGCGCCAGCAGCCCAAGACAGGGGGCGCTTAACAATGAGCAGTTCTTC. It translates to CASSPRQGALNNEQFF. This chain connects TRBV5-1 to TRBJ2-1; TRBD1 aligns across 10 bases. V trimming: 4 bases; J trimming: 5 bases; junction bases outside the gene matches: 9. This CDR3 comprises 16 residues. Germline lookup yields CDR1 SGHRS and CDR2 YFSETQ.

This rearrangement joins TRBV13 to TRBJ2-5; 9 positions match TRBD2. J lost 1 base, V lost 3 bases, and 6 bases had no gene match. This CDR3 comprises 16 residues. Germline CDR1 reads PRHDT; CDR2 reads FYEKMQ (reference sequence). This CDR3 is CASSFRDSGGQETQYF. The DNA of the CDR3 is TGTGCCAGCAGCTTCCGGGATAGCGGGGGCCAAGAGACCCAGTACTTC.

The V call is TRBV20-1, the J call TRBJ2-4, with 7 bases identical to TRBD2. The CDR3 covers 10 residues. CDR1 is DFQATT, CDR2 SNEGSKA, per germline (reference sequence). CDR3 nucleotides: TGCACCCCGAGCGGGGTGATTCAGTACTTC. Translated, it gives CTPSGVIQYF.

The CDR3 sequence is CASSFGGTGEQYF. As DNA, the CDR3 is TGTGCCAGCAGCTTCGGGGGGACGGGCGAGCAGTACTTC. The rearrangement uses TRBV11-2 and TRBJ2-5; 7 nucleotides line up with TRBD2. The J call may be faulty, since TRBJ2-7 better matches the DNA end. This CDR3 region has 13 residues. Germline lookup yields CDR1 SGHAT and CDR2 FQNNGV.

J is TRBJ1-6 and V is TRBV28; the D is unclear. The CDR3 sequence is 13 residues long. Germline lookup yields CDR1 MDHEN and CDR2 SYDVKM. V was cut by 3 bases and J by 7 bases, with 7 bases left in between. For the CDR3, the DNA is TGTGCCAGCAGTTTTCAGTTGAATTCACCCCTCCACTTT. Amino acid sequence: CASSFQLNSPLHF.

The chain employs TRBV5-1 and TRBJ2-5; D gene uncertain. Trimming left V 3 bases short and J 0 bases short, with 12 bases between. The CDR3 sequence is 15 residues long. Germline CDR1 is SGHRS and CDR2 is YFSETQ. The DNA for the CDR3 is TGCGCCAGCAGCTCTAGGCGAAACAACCAAGAGACCCAGTACTTC. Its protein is CASSSRRNNQETQYF.

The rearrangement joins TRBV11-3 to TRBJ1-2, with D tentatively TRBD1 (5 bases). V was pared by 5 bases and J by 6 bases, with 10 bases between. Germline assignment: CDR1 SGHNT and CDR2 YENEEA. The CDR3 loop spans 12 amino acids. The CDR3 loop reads CASSASGDGYTF. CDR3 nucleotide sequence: TGTGCCAGCAGCGCCTCGGGGGATGGCTACACCTTC.

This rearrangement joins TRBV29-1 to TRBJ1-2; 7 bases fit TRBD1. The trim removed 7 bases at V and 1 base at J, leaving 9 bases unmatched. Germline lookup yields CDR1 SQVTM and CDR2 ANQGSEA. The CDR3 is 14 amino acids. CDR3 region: CSAETGRFNYGYTF. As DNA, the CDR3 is TGCAGCGCCGAGACAGGGAGGTTTAACTATGGCTACACCTTC. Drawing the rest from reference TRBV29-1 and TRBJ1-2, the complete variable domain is SAVISQKPSRDICQRGTSLTIQCQVDSQVTMMFWYRQQPGQSLTLIATANQGSEATYESGFVIDKFPISRPNLTFSTLTVSNMSPEDSSIYLCSAETGRFNYGYTFGSGTRLTVV.

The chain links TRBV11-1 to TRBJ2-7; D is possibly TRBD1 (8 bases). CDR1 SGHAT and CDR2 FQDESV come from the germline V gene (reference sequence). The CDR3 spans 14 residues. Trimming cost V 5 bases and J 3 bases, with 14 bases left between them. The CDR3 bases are TGTGCCAGCAGCATTTACAGGGGGGGCTACGAGCAGTACTTC. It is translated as CASSIYRGGYEQYF.

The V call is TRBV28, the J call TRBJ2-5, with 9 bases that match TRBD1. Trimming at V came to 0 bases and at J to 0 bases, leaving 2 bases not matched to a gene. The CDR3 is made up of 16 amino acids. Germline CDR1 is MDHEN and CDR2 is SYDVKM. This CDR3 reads CASSLWDRGNQETQYF. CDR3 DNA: TGTGCCAGCAGTTTATGGGACAGGGGCAACCAAGAGACCCAGTACTTC.

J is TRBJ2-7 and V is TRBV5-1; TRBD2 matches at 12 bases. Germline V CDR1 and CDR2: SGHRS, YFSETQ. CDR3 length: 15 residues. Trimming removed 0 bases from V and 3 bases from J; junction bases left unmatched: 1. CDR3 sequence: CASSLGTSGVYEQYF. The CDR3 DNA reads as TGCGCCAGCAGCTTGGGGACTAGCGGGGTCTACGAGCAGTACTTC.

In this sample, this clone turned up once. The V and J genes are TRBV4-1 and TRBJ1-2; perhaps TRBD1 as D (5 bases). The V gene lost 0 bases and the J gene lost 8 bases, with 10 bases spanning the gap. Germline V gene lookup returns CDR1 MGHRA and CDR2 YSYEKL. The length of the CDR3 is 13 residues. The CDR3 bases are TGCGCCAGCAGCCAAGACAGGGTGGAGGGCTACACCTTC. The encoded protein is CASSQDRVEGYTF.

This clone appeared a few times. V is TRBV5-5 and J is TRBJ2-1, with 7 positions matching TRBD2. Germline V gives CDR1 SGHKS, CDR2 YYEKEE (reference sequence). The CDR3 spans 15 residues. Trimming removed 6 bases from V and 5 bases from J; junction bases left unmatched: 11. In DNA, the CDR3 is TGTGCCAGCAAAAACATCCGGGGAGGGGACAATGAGCAGTTCTTC. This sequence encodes CASKNIRGGDNEQFF.

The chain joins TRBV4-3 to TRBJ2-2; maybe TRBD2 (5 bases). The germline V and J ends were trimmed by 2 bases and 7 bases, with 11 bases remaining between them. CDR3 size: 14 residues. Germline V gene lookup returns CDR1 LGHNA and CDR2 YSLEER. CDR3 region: CASSQPSRGGELFF. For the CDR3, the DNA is TGCGCCAGCAGCCAACCAAGCCGGGGCGGGGAGCTGTTTTTT.

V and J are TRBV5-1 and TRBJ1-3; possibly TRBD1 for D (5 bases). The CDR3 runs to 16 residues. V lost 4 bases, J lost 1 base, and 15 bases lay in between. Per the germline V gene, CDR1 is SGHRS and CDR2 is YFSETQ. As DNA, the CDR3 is TGCGCCAGCAGCCCGCCGGGGGACCTATCTGGAAACACCATATATTTT. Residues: CASSPPGDLSGNTIYF.

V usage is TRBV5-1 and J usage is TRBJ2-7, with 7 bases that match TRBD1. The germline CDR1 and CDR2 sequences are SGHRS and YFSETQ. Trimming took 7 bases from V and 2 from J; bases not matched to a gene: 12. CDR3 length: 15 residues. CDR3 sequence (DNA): TGCGCCAGCGGAACTACTTGGACAGGTACCTACGAGCAGTACTTC. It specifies CASGTTWTGTYEQYF.

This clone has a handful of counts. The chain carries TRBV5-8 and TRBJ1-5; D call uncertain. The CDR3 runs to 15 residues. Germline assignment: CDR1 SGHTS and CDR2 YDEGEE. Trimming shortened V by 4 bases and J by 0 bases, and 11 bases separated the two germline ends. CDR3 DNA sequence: TGTGCCAGCAGCGGAGAGGTATTTAGCAATCAGCCCCAGCATTTT. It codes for CASSGEVFSNQPQHF.

Written as DNA, the CDR3 is TGTGCCAGCAGCCCAGGGTTTAACTATGGCTACACCTTC. Translating it yields CASSPGFNYGYTF. The chain carries TRBV5-5 and TRBJ1-2; D perhaps matches TRBD1 (5 bases). Per germline, CDR1 SGHKS and CDR2 YYEKEE (reference sequence). The V and J ends lost 4 bases and 1 base respectively, with 8 bases between them. This CDR3 spans 13 amino acids.

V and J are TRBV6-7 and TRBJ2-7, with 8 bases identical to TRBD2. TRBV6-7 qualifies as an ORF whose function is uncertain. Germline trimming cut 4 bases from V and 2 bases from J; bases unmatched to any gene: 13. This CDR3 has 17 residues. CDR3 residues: CASSLETGGERTYEQYV. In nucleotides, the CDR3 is TGTGCCAGCAGTTTGGAGACGGGAGGGGAGCGTACCTACGAGCAGTACGTC.

CDR3 residues: CASSVGASGADEQFF. DNA for the CDR3: TGTGCCAGCAGCGTAGGCGCTAGCGGGGCCGATGAGCAGTTCTTC. The V and J genes are TRBV9 and TRBJ2-1; 9 positions match TRBD2. Trimming cost V 0 bases and J 8 bases; bases outside gene matches: 6. The CDR3 sequence is 15 residues long. Germline CDR1 reads SGDLS; CDR2 reads YYNGEE.

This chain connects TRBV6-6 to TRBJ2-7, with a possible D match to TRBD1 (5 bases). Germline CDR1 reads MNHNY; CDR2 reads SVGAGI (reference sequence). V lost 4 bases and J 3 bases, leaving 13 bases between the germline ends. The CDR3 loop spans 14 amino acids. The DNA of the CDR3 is TGTGCCAGCAGTTTAAAACCAGGGATCTACGAGCAGTACGTC. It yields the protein CASSLKPGIYEQYV.

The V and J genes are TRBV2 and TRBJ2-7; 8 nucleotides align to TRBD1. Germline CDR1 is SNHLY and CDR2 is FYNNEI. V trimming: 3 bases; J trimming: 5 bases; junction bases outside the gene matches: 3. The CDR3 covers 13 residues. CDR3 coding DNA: TGTGCCAGCAGTGACAGGGGGCCCAACGAGCAGTACTTC. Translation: CASSDRGPNEQYF.

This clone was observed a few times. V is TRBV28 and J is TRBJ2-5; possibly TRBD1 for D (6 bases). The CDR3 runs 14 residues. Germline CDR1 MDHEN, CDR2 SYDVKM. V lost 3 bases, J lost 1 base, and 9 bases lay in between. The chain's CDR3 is CASSFRQAQETQYF. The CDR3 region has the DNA TGTGCCAGCAGTTTTCGACAGGCCCAAGAGACCCAGTACTTC.

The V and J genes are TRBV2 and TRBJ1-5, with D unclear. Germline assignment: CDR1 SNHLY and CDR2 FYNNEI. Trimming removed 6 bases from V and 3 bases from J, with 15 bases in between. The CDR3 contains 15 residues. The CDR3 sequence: CASREYGLFNQPQHF. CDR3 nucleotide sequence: TGTGCCAGCAGGGAATACGGACTTTTCAATCAGCCCCAGCATTTT.

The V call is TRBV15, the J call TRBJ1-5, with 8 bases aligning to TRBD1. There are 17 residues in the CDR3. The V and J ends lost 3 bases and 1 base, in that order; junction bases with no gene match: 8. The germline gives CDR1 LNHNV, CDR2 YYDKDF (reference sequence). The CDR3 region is CATSRTGVLGSNQPQHF. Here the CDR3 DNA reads TGTGCCACCAGCAGGACAGGGGTATTGGGCAGCAATCAGCCCCAGCATTTT.

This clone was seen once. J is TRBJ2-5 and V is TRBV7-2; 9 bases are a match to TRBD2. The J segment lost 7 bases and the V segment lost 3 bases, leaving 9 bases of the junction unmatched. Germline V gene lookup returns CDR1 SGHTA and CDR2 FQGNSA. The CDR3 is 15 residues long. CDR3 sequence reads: CASSFRRGGFGTQYF. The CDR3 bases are TGTGCCAGCAGCTTCCGGCGGGGGGGTTTTGGGACCCAGTACTTC.

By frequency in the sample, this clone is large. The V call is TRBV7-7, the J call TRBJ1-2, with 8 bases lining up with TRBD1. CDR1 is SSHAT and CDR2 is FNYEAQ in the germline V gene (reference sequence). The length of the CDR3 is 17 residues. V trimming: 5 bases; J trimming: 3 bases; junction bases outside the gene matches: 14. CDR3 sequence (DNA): TGTGCCAGCAGCCCGCCGCAGGACAGGGAGAGCGACTATGGCTACACCTTC. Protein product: CASSPPQDRESDYGYTF.

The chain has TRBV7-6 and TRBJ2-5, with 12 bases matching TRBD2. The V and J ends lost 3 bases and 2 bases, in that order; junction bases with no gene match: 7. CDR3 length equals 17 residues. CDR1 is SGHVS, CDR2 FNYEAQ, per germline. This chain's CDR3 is CASSFLGLAGRQETQYF. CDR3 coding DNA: TGTGCCAGCAGCTTCCTCGGACTAGCGGGGCGGCAAGAGACCCAGTACTTC.

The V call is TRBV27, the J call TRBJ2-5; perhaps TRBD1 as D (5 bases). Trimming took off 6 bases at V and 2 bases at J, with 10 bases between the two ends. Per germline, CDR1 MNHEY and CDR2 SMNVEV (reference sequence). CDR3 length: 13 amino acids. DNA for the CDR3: TGTGCCAGCAGCCCAGACAGACAAGAGACCCAGTACTTC. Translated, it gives CASSPDRQETQYF.